A single sample gave rise to the 22 T cell receptor beta chains below, sequenced in a study of blood T cell repertoires in COVID-19. Clones were read by immunoSEQ multiplex PCR, and TCRdb kept only the in-frame ones, dropping some. This sample carries approximately 280,000 clones, around 88% of them seen once, and the ten largest clones take about 4.6%. The sample consisted of peripheral blood. These receptors came from a man in his forties with acute or convalescent COVID-19.

Comment on this clone: Other DNA sequences from this sample encode an identical CDR3 as well. The chain joins TRBV7-3 to TRBJ2-1; 9 nucleotides match TRBD1. This CDR3 is built from 15 residues. Trimming took 3 bases from V and 2 from J; bases not matched to a gene: 2. Germline V gene lookup returns CDR1 SGHTA and CDR2 FQGTGA. CDR3 residues: CASSLGQGTYNEQFF. The CDR3 coding sequence is TGTGCCAGCAGCTTGGGACAGGGAACCTACAATGAGCAGTTCTTC.

This sequence joins TRBV10-3 and TRBJ2-7; 8 bases map to TRBD1. V dropped 8 bases and J dropped 4; count of bases not matched to a gene: 10. CDR3 length: 14 amino acids. In germline, CDR1 is ENHRY, CDR2 SYGVKD. The CDR3 region is CAIGTRQGKYEQYF. CDR3 DNA sequence: TGTGCCATCGGAACTAGACAGGGGAAGTACGAGCAGTACTTC.

The chain has TRBV6-5 and TRBJ2-7; a weak D match, TRBD2 (6 bases). The CDR3 consists of 14 residues. Germline CDR1 is MNHEY and CDR2 is SVGAGI. Trimming cost V 5 bases and J 5 bases, with 16 bases left between them. DNA of the CDR3: TGTGCCAGCAGTCCCCATTTACGGAGGGACGAGCAGTACTTC. Amino acid sequence: CASSPHLRRDEQYF.

The chain is built from TRBV27 and TRBJ1-4, with 8 positions matching TRBD1. The J segment lost 10 bases and the V segment lost 6 bases, leaving 10 bases of the junction unmatched. The germline CDR1 and CDR2 sequences are MNHEY and SMNVEV (reference sequence). This CDR3 has 14 residues. CDR3 amino acids: CASRTGTGPGKLFF. DNA of the CDR3: TGTGCCAGCAGAACCGGGACAGGCCCTGGAAAACTGTTTTTT.

Only one count was recorded for this clone. This rearrangement joins TRBV18 to TRBJ1-2; 10 bases agree with TRBD1. This CDR3 is 14 amino acids long. V lost 3 bases and J lost 3; bases outside the gene matches: 1. Per the germline V gene, CDR1 is KGHSH and CDR2 is LQKENI. DNA for the CDR3: TGTGCCAGCTCACCGACAGGGGGCGACTATGGCTACACCTTC. It codes for CASSPTGGDYGYTF. Looking up the rest from reference TRBV18 and TRBJ1-2 gives the full variable domain: NAGVMQNPRHLVRRRGQEARLRCSPMKGHSHVYWYRQLPEEGLKFMVYLQKENIIDESGMPKERFSAEFPKEGPSILRIQQVVRGDSAAYFCASSPTGGDYGYTFGSGTRLTVV.

The genes are TRBV5-6 and TRBJ2-1, with TRBD1 matching 7 bases. The ends lost 5 bases at V and 2 bases at J; junction bases unmatched: 4. The CDR3 sequence is 14 residues long. Germline V gives CDR1 SGHDT, CDR2 YYEEEE. CDR3 sequence (DNA): TGTGCCAGCAGGGCGACAGGGCCCTACAATGAGCAGTTCTTC. As protein: CASRATGPYNEQFF.

This sequence joins TRBV5-1 and TRBJ2-1, with 7 bases matching TRBD1. Germline trimming cut 0 bases from V and 3 bases from J; bases unmatched to any gene: 15. Germline V gives CDR1 SGHRS, CDR2 YFSETQ. This CDR3 has 19 residues. Here the CDR3 reads CASSLALSRDSFYYNEQFF. The DNA for the CDR3 is TGCGCCAGCAGCTTGGCCTTATCAAGGGACAGCTTTTACTACAATGAGCAGTTCTTC.

V gene TRBV3-1 (or the pseudogene TRBV3-2) combines with J gene TRBJ1-2; 7 nucleotides match TRBD1. Germline CDR1 and CDR2: LGHDT and YNNKEL (reference sequence). The CDR3 length is 15 residues. V gave up 4 bases and J gave up 8 bases; unmatched junction bases: 13. The CDR3 region has the DNA TGTGCCAGCAGCCTTGGGACAGTGGCCTTAGGGGGCTACACCTTC. It encodes CASSLGTVALGGYTF.

V gene TRBV7-2 combines with J gene TRBJ1-2; 8 bases align to TRBD1. The CDR3 is 16 amino acids. V gave up 2 bases and J gave up 8 bases; unmatched junction bases: 13. The germline V gene encodes CDR1 SGHTA and CDR2 FQGNSA. The CDR3 DNA is TGTGCCAGCAGCTTAAGGGCAGGGGGCGCGTCCGGAGGCTACACCTTC. Its protein is CASSLRAGGASGGYTF.

This sequence joins TRBV19 and TRBJ1-4; D is undetermined. The CDR3 loop spans 13 amino acids. Trimming pared 5 bases from V and 7 bases from J, leaving 11 bases between. CDR1 and CDR2 from the germline V gene are LNHDA and SQIVND (reference sequence). The CDR3 sequence is CASSVMGGEKLFF. The CDR3 bases are TGTGCCAGTAGTGTGATGGGAGGTGAAAAACTGTTTTTT.

J is TRBJ2-2 and V is TRBV5-1; TRBD1 matches 11 bases. Germline trimming cut 1 base from V and 4 bases from J; bases unmatched to any gene: 9. The CDR3 spans 18 residues. CDR1 and CDR2 (germline): SGHRS, YFSETQ. This chain's CDR3 is CASSLNPGTGGFTGELFF. CDR3 sequence (DNA): TGCGCCAGCAGCTTGAATCCCGGGACAGGGGGTTTCACCGGGGAGCTGTTTTTT.

This chain links TRBV11-2 with TRBJ2-1; a possible D gene is TRBD2 (5 bases). Germline-derived CDR1 and CDR2 are SGHAT and FQNNGV. This CDR3 has 13 amino acids. The germline V and J ends were trimmed by 0 bases and 12 bases, with 12 bases remaining between them. As DNA, the CDR3 is TGTGCCAGCAGCTTAGATATGGGGAGAAGGCAGTTCTTC. Amino acid sequence: CASSLDMGRRQFF.

V is TRBV3-1 (or the pseudogene TRBV3-2) and J is TRBJ2-6; D may be TRBD2 (6 bases). The V end lost 7 bases, the J end lost 4 bases, and 20 bases lay between the germline ends. The CDR3 length is 17 residues. The V gene's germline CDR1 is LGHDT and CDR2 YNNKEL (reference sequence). CDR3 region: CASTPSGEVPGANVLTF. CDR3 nucleotides: TGTGCCAGCACCCCTTCGGGGGAAGTTCCCGGGGCCAACGTCCTGACTTTC.

The chain links TRBV21-1 to TRBJ1-1; TRBD1, the D gene given by the table, was not confirmed from the DNA. TRBV21-1 counts as a pseudogene. The CDR3 is 19 residues long. The CDR3 nucleotides read TGTGCCAGCAGCAAAGTAGGTTTGGAGTGGCCAAAGGGGGACACTGAAGCTTTCTTT. Protein sequence: CASSKVGLEWPKGDTEAFF.

The V call is TRBV7-2, the J call TRBJ2-3; D gene unclear. The CDR3 loop spans 16 amino acids. The germline V gene has CDR1 SGHTA and CDR2 FQGNSA. Trimming removed 1 base at V and 1 base at J, with 12 bases between. This chain's CDR3 is CASSLGGSTGTDTQYF. The CDR3 nucleotides are TGTGCCAGCAGCTTAGGAGGTAGTACCGGCACAGATACGCAGTATTTT.

This clone was found once. This chain connects TRBV4-1 to TRBJ2-4, with TRBD1 identical over 8 bases. The CDR3 totals 16 residues. The junction had 12 bases not matched to a gene; V was cut back by 4 bases and J by 7 bases. CDR1 is MGHRA, CDR2 YSYEKL, per germline. The CDR3 region has the DNA TGCGCCAGCAGCCCTACATGGACAGGGAAGGTCAACATTCAGTACTTC. Its translation is CASSPTWTGKVNIQYF.

This chain links TRBV4-1 with TRBJ1-6; D is uncertain. The ends were cut back, 0 bases at V and 0 bases at J, with 9 bases in the middle. Per the germline V gene, CDR1 is MGHRA and CDR2 is YSYEKL. CDR3 length equals 17 residues. CDR3 sequence: CASSQEVSNSYNSPLHF. In DNA form, the CDR3 reads TGCGCCAGCAGCCAAGAAGTGAGCAACTCCTATAATTCACCCCTCCACTTT.

The rearrangement uses TRBV2 and TRBJ2-7; 7 bases line up with TRBD1. The germline V gene encodes CDR1 SNHLY and CDR2 FYNNEI. V lost 4 bases and J lost 4; bases outside the gene matches: 1. CDR3 length: 12 amino acids. The CDR3 sequence is CASSGTGYEQYF. The CDR3 bases are TGTGCCAGCAGTGGGACAGGTTACGAGCAGTACTTC.

The chain uses TRBV11-2 and TRBJ1-3; D ambiguous. CDR1 and CDR2 (germline): SGHAT, FQNNGV. The CDR3 sequence is 17 residues long. Trimming shortened V by 5 bases and J by 0 bases, and 17 bases separated the two germline ends. The CDR3: CASSPQTPYRSGNTIYF. DNA for the CDR3: TGTGCCAGCAGCCCCCAGACTCCGTACCGCTCTGGAAACACCATATATTTT.

The rearrangement links TRBV7-6 to TRBJ1-1; 8 bases align to TRBD1. This CDR3 region has 18 residues. V lost 4 bases, J lost 4 bases, and 17 bases stayed unmatched. CDR1 is SGHVS and CDR2 is FNYEAQ in the germline V gene. CDR3 nucleotides: TGTGCCAGCAGCTCAAACCCTTGGACAGGGTATTTGGGCACTGAAGCTTTCTTT. It yields the protein CASSSNPWTGYLGTEAFF.

The J gene is TRBJ1-2, the V gene TRBV3-1 (or the pseudogene TRBV3-2), with 12 bases identical to TRBD1. The CDR3 is 14 amino acids. Trimming cost V 8 bases and J 6 bases; bases outside gene matches: 7. Germline assignment: CDR1 LGHDT and CDR2 YNNKEL (reference sequence). The DNA of the CDR3 is TGTGCCAGCTCCCCAGGGACAGGGGGCAATGGCTACACCTTC. This translates into CASSPGTGGNGYTF.

This clone was picked up one time. The V gene is TRBV3-1 (or the pseudogene TRBV3-2), the J gene TRBJ1-1; D uncertain. CDR1 and CDR2 (germline): LGHDT, YNNKEL (reference sequence). The CDR3 is 11 residues long. V lost 1 base and J lost 6, with 3 bases in between. CDR3 coding DNA: TGTGCCAGCAGCCAAGCATCTGAAGCTTTCTTT. It encodes CASSQASEAFF.